This T cell receptor (beta chain) was observed in a study of blood T cell repertoires in COVID-19. At the level of the study: From T cells, B-cell-depleted T cells, or PBMCs came the material, which was cDNA or gDNA.

Sequencing used immunoSEQ multiplex PCR; TCRdb keeps in-frame clones, though not all of them. The table lists about 330,000 clones, 85% of them singletons. The clonotype was recovered from a human donor in a cohort sampled during active COVID-19. The sample was peripheral blood.

The CDR3 region is CASSLAEQGNTGELFF. CDR3 bases: TGTGCCAGCAGCTTAGCGGAACAGGGGAACACCGGGGAGCTGTTTTTT. The chain combines TRBV7-6 with TRBJ2-2; tentatively, D is TRBD1 (6 bases). Per the germline V gene, CDR1 is SGHVS and CDR2 is FNYEAQ. V shed 0 bases and J shed 1 base, with 9 bases lying between them. This CDR3 has 16 residues.